The 24 T cell receptor beta chains below all came from one sample that was sequenced in a study of cytomegalovirus exposure and HLA in healthy donors. Here immunoSEQ multiplex PCR was the method, and the copy in TCRdb shows in-frame clones only, minus some. The repertoire consists of fewer than 350,000 clones, with over 75% occurring once and the leading ten covering around 0.92%. Material for sequencing was PBMCs. All receptors come from a woman younger than 35 in good health and CMV-seronegative.

The J gene is TRBJ1-4, the V gene TRBV27; 7 bases map to TRBD1. The germline V gene has CDR1 MNHEY and CDR2 SMNVEV (reference sequence). This CDR3 comprises 15 residues. Trimming at V came to 2 bases and at J to 7 bases, leaving 7 bases not matched to a gene. Here the CDR3 reads CASSLQTGTAEKLFF. For the CDR3, the DNA is TGTGCCAGCAGTTTACAGACAGGGACAGCTGAAAAACTGTTTTTT.

V is TRBV29-1 and J is TRBJ1-1; 9 nucleotides align to TRBD1. The germline V gene encodes CDR1 SQVTM and CDR2 ANQGSEA. V lost 4 bases to trimming and J lost 4 bases; unmatched junction nucleotides: 7. The CDR3 is made up of 14 amino acids. CDR3 DNA: TGCAGCGTTGGCCAGGACAGGGGAGGCACTGAAGCTTTCTTT. This translates into CSVGQDRGGTEAFF.

The V call is TRBV19, the J call TRBJ2-2; weak D call: TRBD2 (6 bases). The ends were cut back, 6 bases at V and 1 base at J, with 12 bases in the middle. The CDR3 totals 15 residues. Germline-derived CDR1 and CDR2 are LNHDA and SQIVND (reference sequence). DNA of the CDR3: TGTGCCAGTAGAACATTCGGGGGGAACACCGGGGAGCTGTTTTTT. Its translation is CASRTFGGNTGELFF.

This chain uses TRBV7-9 with TRBJ2-7; a possible D gene is TRBD1 (6 bases). V was pared by 3 bases and J by 5 bases, with 17 bases between. CDR1 is SEHNR, CDR2 FQNEAQ, per germline (reference sequence). The CDR3 has 15 amino acids. The CDR3 is CASSFYRERKDEQYF. CDR3 nucleotides: TGTGCCAGCAGCTTCTACAGGGAGAGGAAGGACGAGCAGTACTTC. Variable domain in full (rest from reference TRBV7-9 and TRBJ2-7): DTGVSQNPRHKITKRGQNVTFRCDPISEHNRLYWYRQTLGQGPEFLTYFQNEAQLEKSRLLSDRFSAERPKGSFSTLEIQRTEQGDSAMYLCASSFYRERKDEQYFGPGTRLTVT.

This chain joins TRBV4-2 and TRBJ2-7, with D maybe TRBD1 (5 bases). The CDR3 totals 15 residues. V dropped 5 bases and J dropped 2 bases, with 16 bases sitting between them. Germline CDR1 and CDR2: LGHNA and YNFKEQ. The CDR3, as DNA: TGTGCCAGCAGCGTCTCAGGGATTAGCACCTACGAGCAGTACTTC. Protein: CASSVSGISTYEQYF.

Here the CDR3 reads CASTLLRDRARGYTF. The CDR3 DNA sequence: TGTGCCAGCACCCTACTTCGGGACAGGGCAAGGGGCTACACCTTC. The chain links TRBV2 to TRBJ1-2, with 9 positions matching TRBD1. The germline V gene has CDR1 SNHLY and CDR2 FYNNEI. J lost 8 bases, V lost 7 bases, and 14 bases had no gene match. The CDR3 is 15 residues long.

The J gene is TRBJ1-5, the V gene TRBV5-6; 8 nucleotides align to TRBD1. Germline V lookup: CDR1 SGHDT, CDR2 YYEEEE. V gave up 2 bases and J gave up 3 bases; unmatched junction bases: 13. The CDR3 has 18 residues. The CDR3 is CASSFSSHRGFLNQPQHF. The CDR3 bases are TGTGCCAGCAGCTTTTCATCTCACAGGGGGTTCCTCAATCAGCCCCAGCATTTT.

The J gene is TRBJ1-1, the V gene TRBV5-6, with D hard to call. The CDR3 has 14 residues. Trimming took off 5 bases at V and 11 bases at J, with 22 bases between the two ends. Germline assignment: CDR1 SGHDT and CDR2 YYEEEE. The CDR3 bases are TGTGCCAGCAGACGCGAACAAGGGAGTAGTGAGGCTTTCTTT. It is translated as CASRREQGSSEAFF.

V is TRBV2 and J is TRBJ2-5; D is undetermined. The V gene lost 7 bases and the J gene lost 1 base, with 4 bases spanning the gap. In germline, CDR1 is SNHLY, CDR2 FYNNEI. The CDR3 extends over 11 amino acids. As DNA, the CDR3 is TGTGCCAGCACCGGCCAAGAGACCCAGTACTTC. It specifies CASTGQETQYF.

The chain uses TRBV5-1 and TRBJ1-1; the D is unclear. The germline V gene has CDR1 SGHRS and CDR2 YFSETQ. The CDR3 has 15 amino acids. Trimming removed 1 base from V and 0 bases from J, with 10 bases in between. CDR3 amino acids: CASSLSYGVNTEAFF. In nucleotides, the CDR3 is TGCGCCAGCAGCTTGTCATACGGGGTGAACACTGAAGCTTTCTTT.

V gene TRBV5-8 combines with J gene TRBJ2-7, with D hard to call. This CDR3 contains 9 residues. The germline CDR1 and CDR2 sequences are SGHTS and YDEGEE. Trimming pared 9 bases from V and 5 bases from J, leaving 6 bases between. As DNA, the CDR3 is TGTGCCACCGAGGACGAGCAGTACTTC. Amino acid sequence: CATEDEQYF.

This rearrangement joins TRBV28 to TRBJ1-2; TRBD1 might be the D (5 bases). V was cut by 1 base and J by 5 bases, with 11 bases left in between. This CDR3 is 14 amino acids long. Germline loops: CDR1 MDHEN, CDR2 SYDVKM. In DNA form, the CDR3 reads TGTGCCAGCAGTTTATCCGACAGATTATATGGCTACACCTTC. This gives the protein CASSLSDRLYGYTF.

The chain links TRBV6-5 to TRBJ1-1; possibly TRBD1 for D (5 bases). Germline values: CDR1 MNHEY, CDR2 SVGAGI. Trimming removed 5 bases from V and 0 bases from J, with 13 bases in between. The CDR3 is 15 amino acids. This CDR3 is CASSPGGVVNTEAFF. CDR3 in DNA: TGTGCCAGCAGTCCGGGGGGGGTGGTGAACACTGAAGCTTTCTTT.

This clone was seen more than once but under ten times. The genes are TRBV9 and TRBJ2-7; TRBD2 might be the D (6 bases). The CDR3 extends over 13 amino acids. Trimming left V 2 bases short and J 6 bases short, with 12 bases between. Germline V gives CDR1 SGDLS, CDR2 YYNGEE. The CDR3 region is CASSVGRESEQYF. In nucleotides, the CDR3 is TGTGCCAGCAGCGTGGGACGGGAGTCCGAGCAGTACTTC.

The chain has TRBV11-3 and TRBJ2-1, with D perhaps matching TRBD2 (5 bases). The CDR3 spans 16 residues. CDR1 SGHNT and CDR2 YENEEA come from the germline V gene. Trimming pared 5 bases from V and 7 bases from J, leaving 21 bases between. The CDR3 DNA follows: TGTGCCAGCAGCAGATATGGAGAGGGCCTAAAGAATGAGCAGTTCTTC. Protein product: CASSRYGEGLKNEQFF.

This chain connects TRBV20-1 to TRBJ1-1, with 7 bases identical to TRBD1. Germline trimming cut 4 bases from V and 7 bases from J; bases unmatched to any gene: 3. The CDR3 runs to 11 residues. The V gene's germline CDR1 is DFQATT and CDR2 SNEGSKA (reference sequence). CDR3 protein: CSATTGHEAFF. Written as DNA, the CDR3 is TGCAGTGCTACGACAGGGCATGAAGCTTTCTTT.

The CDR3 is CASSPLDRVGEQYF. The CDR3 region has the DNA TGTGCCAGCTCACCCCTCGACAGGGTAGGGGAGCAGTACTTC. The rearrangement joins TRBV18 to TRBJ2-7; 7 bases align to TRBD1. This CDR3 has 14 amino acids. CDR1 is KGHSH, CDR2 LQKENI, per germline. Trimming cost V 3 bases and J 7 bases; bases outside gene matches: 9.

The CDR3 DNA sequence: TGTGCCAGCAGCCGGGGACAAAACAATGAGCAGTTCTTC. Protein: CASSRGQNNEQFF. The J gene is TRBJ2-1, the V gene TRBV7-3, with TRBD1 as a possible D gene (6 bases). Germline lookup yields CDR1 SGHTA and CDR2 FQGTGA. The V gene lost 5 bases and the J gene lost 5 bases, with 10 bases spanning the gap. CDR3 length: 13 amino acids.

The chain combines TRBV6-5 with TRBJ2-7; a possible D gene is TRBD1 (6 bases). From germline, CDR1 is MNHEY and CDR2 SVGAGI. This CDR3 comprises 14 residues. Trimming took 2 bases from V and 2 from J, leaving 10 bases between them. The CDR3 coding sequence is TGTGCCAGCAGTTACGAGACAGGAACCTACGAGCAGTACTTC. As protein: CASSYETGTYEQYF.

The V call is TRBV18, the J call TRBJ1-5; 9 nucleotides align to TRBD1. V lost 4 bases and J lost 5; bases outside the gene matches: 3. The germline CDR1 and CDR2 sequences are KGHSH and LQKENI. CDR3 length: 14 amino acids. The CDR3 sequence: CASSRQGDHQPQHF. The CDR3, as DNA: TGTGCCAGCTCACGACAGGGGGACCATCAGCCCCAGCATTTT.

The J gene is TRBJ2-7, the V gene TRBV6-5; 9 bases fit TRBD2. CDR1 and CDR2 (germline): MNHEY, SVGAGI. CDR3 length: 15 residues. V dropped 6 bases and J dropped 0; count of bases not matched to a gene: 6. The DNA of the CDR3 is TGTGCCAGCAGCGTAGCGGGAGCGCGCTCCTACGAGCAGTACTTC. Translated: CASSVAGARSYEQYF.

This clone has only one observation. This chain joins TRBV5-6 and TRBJ2-3; 10 bases line up with TRBD1. The germline gives CDR1 SGHDT, CDR2 YYEEEE. The CDR3 contains 17 residues. V lost 2 bases to trimming and J lost 6 bases; unmatched junction nucleotides: 12. CDR3 sequence reads: CASSFGGQGHGWDTQYF. In DNA, the CDR3 is TGTGCCAGCAGCTTTGGGGGACAGGGGCATGGGTGGGATACGCAGTATTTT.

This sequence joins TRBV4-3 and TRBJ2-2; D is undetermined. This CDR3 region has 15 residues. The V and J ends lost 0 bases and 6 bases respectively, with 11 bases between them. CDR1 and CDR2 from the germline V gene are LGHNA and YSLEER. The DNA of the CDR3 is TGCGCCAGCAGCCAAGATGAGATGGTCCCCGGGGAGCTGTTTTTT. It yields the protein CASSQDEMVPGELFF.

The chain combines TRBV30 with TRBJ1-2; TRBD1 might be the D (5 bases). CDR1 GTSNPN and CDR2 SVGIG come from the germline V gene (reference sequence). V lost 0 bases, J lost 8 bases, and 13 bases lay in between. The CDR3 sequence is 13 residues long. Here the CDR3 reads CAWSVPGKGGYTF. CDR3 bases: TGTGCCTGGAGTGTACCAGGGAAGGGAGGCTACACCTTC. Variable domain in full (rest from reference TRBV30 and TRBJ1-2): SQTIHQWPATLVQPVGSPLSLECTVEGTSNPNLYWYRQAAGRGLQLLFYSVGIGQISSEVPQNLSASRPQDRQFILSSKKLLLSDSGFYLCAWSVPGKGGYTFGSGTRLTVV.